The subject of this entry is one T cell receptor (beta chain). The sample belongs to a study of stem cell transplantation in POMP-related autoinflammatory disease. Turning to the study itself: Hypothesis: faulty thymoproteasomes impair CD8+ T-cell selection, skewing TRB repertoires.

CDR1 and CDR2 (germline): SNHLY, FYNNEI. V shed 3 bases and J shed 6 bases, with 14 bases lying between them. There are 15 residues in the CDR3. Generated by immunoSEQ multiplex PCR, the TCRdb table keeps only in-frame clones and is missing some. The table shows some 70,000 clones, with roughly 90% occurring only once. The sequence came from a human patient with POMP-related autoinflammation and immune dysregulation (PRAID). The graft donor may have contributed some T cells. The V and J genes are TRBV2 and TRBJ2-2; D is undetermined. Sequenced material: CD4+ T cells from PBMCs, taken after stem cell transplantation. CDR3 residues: CASSELPPQAGELFF. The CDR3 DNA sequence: TGTGCCAGCAGTGAGTTGCCTCCGCAGGCCGGGGAGCTGTTTTTT. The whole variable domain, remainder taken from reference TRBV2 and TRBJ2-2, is EPEVTQTPSHQVTQMGQEVILRCVPISNHLYFYWYRQILGQKVEFLVSFYNNEISEKSEIFDDQFSVERPDGSNFTLKIRSTKLEDSAMYFCASSELPPQAGELFFGEGSRLTVL.